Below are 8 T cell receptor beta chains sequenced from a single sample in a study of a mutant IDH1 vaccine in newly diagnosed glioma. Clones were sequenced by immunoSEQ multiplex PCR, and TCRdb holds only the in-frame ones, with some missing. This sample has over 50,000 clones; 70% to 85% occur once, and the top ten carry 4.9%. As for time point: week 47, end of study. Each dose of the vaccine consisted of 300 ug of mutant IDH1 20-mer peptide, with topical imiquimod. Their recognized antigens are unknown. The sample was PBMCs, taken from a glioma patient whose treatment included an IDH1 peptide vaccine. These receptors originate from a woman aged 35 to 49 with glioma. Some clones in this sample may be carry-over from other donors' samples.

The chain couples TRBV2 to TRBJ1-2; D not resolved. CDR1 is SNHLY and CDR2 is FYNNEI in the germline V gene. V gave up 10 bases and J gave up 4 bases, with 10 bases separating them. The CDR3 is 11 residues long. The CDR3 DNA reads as TGTGCCACTGCCTCCTTCTATGGCTACACCTTC. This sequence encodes CATASFYGYTF.

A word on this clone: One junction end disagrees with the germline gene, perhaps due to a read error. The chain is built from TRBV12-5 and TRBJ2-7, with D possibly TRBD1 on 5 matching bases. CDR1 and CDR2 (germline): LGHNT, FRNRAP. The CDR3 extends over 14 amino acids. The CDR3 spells CASGATDPYYEQYF. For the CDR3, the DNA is TGTGCTAGTGGGGCGACAGACCCTTACTACGAGCAGTACTTT.

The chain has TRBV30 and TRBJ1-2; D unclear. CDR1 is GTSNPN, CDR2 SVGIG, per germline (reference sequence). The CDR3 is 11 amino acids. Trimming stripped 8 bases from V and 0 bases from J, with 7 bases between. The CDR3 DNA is TGTGCCCTGACACCTAACTATGGCTACACCTTC. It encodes CALTPNYGYTF.

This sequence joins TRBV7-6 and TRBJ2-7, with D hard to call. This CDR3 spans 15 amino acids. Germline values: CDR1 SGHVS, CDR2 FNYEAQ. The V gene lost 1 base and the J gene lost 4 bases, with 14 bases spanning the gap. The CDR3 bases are TGTGCCAGCAGCTTAGACCTTGAAGGTAATTACGAGCAGTACTTC. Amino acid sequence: CASSLDLEGNYEQYF.

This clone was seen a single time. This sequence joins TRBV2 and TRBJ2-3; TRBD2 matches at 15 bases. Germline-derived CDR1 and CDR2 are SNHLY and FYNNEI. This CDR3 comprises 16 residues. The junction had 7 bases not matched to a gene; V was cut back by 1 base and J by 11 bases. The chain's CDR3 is CASSEVGTSGGPRQYF. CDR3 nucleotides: TGTGCCAGCAGTGAAGTCGGGACTAGCGGGGGGCCCAGGCAGTATTTT. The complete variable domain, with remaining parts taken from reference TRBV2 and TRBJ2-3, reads EPEVTQTPSHQVTQMGQEVILRCVPISNHLYFYWYRQILGQKVEFLVSFYNNEISEKSEIFDDQFSVERPDGSNFTLKIRSTKLEDSAMYFCASSEVGTSGGPRQYFGPGTRLTVL.

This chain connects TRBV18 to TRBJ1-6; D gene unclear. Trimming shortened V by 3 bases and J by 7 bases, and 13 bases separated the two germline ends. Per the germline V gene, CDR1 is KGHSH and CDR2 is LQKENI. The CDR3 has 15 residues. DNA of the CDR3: TGTGCCAGCTCACCCGCTCAGACGGGGAATTCACCCCTCCACTTT. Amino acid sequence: CASSPAQTGNSPLHF. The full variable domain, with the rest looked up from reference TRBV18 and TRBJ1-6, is NAGVMQNPRHLVRRRGQEARLRCSPMKGHSHVYWYRQLPEEGLKFMVYLQKENIIDESGMPKERFSAEFPKEGPSILRIQQVVRGDSAAYFCASSPAQTGNSPLHFGNGTRLTVT.

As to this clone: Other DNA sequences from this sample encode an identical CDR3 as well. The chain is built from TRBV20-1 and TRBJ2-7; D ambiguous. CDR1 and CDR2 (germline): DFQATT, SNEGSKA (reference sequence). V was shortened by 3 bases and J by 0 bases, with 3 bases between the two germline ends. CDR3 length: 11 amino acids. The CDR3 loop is CSASTSYEQYF. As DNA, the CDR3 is TGCAGTGCTAGCACCTCCTACGAGCAGTACTTC.

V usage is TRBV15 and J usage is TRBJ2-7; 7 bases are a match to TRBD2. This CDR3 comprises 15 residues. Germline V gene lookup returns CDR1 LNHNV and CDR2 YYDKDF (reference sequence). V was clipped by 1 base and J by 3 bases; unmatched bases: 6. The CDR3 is CATSRVVGGFYEQYF. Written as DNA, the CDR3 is TGTGCCACCAGCAGAGTGGTGGGGGGGTTCTACGAGCAGTACTTC.